The clone carrying this T cell receptor beta chain was picked up many times. Its antigen is still unknown. This sample was included in a study of T-cell reconstitution after alpha-beta-depleted transplantation in children. Regarding the study as a whole: Once a year had passed after transplant, T-cell counts and diversity came mostly from newly produced T cells. There were reportedly several hundred expanded graft clones from which alpha-beta T cells came about two months after transplant.

Preparation of the TCRbeta library was carried out with unique molecular identifiers. TCRdb re-derived calls from the PCR reads in MiXCR, one entry per CDR3 protein. The sample holds roughly 280,000 distinct CDR3 sequences; 9.5% to 13% are singletons and the top ten take around 22%. Germline lookup yields CDR1 MGHDK and CDR2 SYGVNS. V lost 1 base, J lost 2 bases, and 9 bases lay in between. The CDR3 is made up of 15 amino acids. The source is a male patient under 10 years old who had a stem cell transplant for chronic granulomatous disease, so the T cells may come from the graft donor. This chain connects TRBV25-1 to TRBJ2-1, with D possibly matching TRBD2 (5 bases). The specimen was peripheral blood, collected 180 days after TCRalphabeta/CD19-depleted stem cell transplant. The CDR3 nucleotides read TGTGCCAGCAGTGAATCCCGGGGAACCTACAATGAGCAGTTCTTC. Translated: CASSESRGTYNEQFF.